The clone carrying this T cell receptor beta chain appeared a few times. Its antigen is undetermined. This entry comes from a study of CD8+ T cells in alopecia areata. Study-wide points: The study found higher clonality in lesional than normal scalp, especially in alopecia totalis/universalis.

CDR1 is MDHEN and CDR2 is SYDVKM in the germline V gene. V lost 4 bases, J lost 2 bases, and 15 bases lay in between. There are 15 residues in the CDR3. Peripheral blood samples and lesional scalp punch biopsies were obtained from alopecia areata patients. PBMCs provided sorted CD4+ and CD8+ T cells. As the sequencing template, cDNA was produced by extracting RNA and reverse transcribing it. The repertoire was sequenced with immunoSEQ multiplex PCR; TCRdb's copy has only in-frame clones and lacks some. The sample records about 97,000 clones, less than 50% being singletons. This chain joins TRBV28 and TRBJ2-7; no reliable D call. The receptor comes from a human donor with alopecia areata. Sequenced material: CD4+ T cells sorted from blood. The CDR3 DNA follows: TGTGCCAGCAGTTCCCTTGGTTCCGTAGCCTACGAGCAGTACTTC. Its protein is CASSSLGSVAYEQYF.